This T cell receptor beta chain was recorded in a study of neoadjuvant anti-PD-1 for oral cavity cancer. Study as a whole: Patients without progression received a fourth nivolumab dose around day 43, then surgical resection on days 50-56.

Time point defined: after neoadjuvant nivolumab, at surgical resection. Patients had newly diagnosed, untreated stage II-IVA oral cavity squamous cell carcinoma. The patients had HPV-negative, locally advanced oral cavity squamous cell carcinoma. V was pared by 7 bases and J by 4 bases, with 18 bases between. The germline gives CDR1 SNHLY, CDR2 FYNNEI. The CDR3 loop spans 15 amino acids. As to this clone: Its specificity is not known.

Profiled with immunoSEQ multiplex PCR; TCRdb holds only in-frame clones, not every one. The data contain around 70,000 clones, 80% to 90% of them singletons. Broader study findings: After neoadjuvant nivolumab, PBMC T cell clonality was significantly higher in non-responders than responders.

The receptor's source is a person aged 40 to 85 with oral cavity squamous cell carcinoma. The sequencing here drew on PBMCs, taken after nivolumab (anti-PD-1) treatment. The chain joins TRBV2 to TRBJ2-3, with D unresolved. The DNA for the CDR3 is TGTGCCAGCACCTGGCTGGGATCCCAGGCAGATACGCAGTATTTT. Translating it yields CASTWLGSQADTQYF. Based on the CDR3 plus reference TRBV2 and TRBJ2-3, the full variable domain is EPEVTQTPSHQVTQMGQEVILRCVPISNHLYFYWYRQILGQKVEFLVSFYNNEISEKSEIFDDQFSVERPDGSNFTLKIRSTKLEDSAMYFCASTWLGSQADTQYFGPGTRLTVL.